This record looks at one T cell receptor (beta chain) sequence and its context. Its antigen is not known. These data come from a study of cytomegalovirus exposure and HLA in healthy donors. Study context: In an early release, HLA-typed donors contributed tens of millions of unique TCR sequences.

CDR1 LGHNA and CDR2 YNFKEQ come from the germline V gene. CDR3 length: 17 amino acids. V was cut by 3 bases and J by 5 bases, with 19 bases left in between. Overall study findings and caveats: Some V segments could not be told apart, so they were left out, TRBV6-2 and TRBV6-3 among them. A later analysis appeared to link common viral pathogens to several of the most significant clusters. Accurate HLA-A and HLA-B prediction from TCR beta sequences was reported for most subjects.

The primer mix had 60 Vbeta and 13 Jbeta primers. Some clones are missing from TCRdb's copy, which holds only in-frame ones; the method was immunoSEQ multiplex PCR. The sample shows 200,000 to 300,000 clones, roughly 81% of them seen only once. The source is a woman between 40 and 55 years old in good health and CMV-seropositive. This chain connects TRBV4-2 to TRBJ1-4; D perhaps matches TRBD1 (5 bases). The specimen sequenced was PBMCs. The CDR3 spells CASSQGQLSLRNEKLFF. CDR3 nucleotides: TGTGCCAGCAGCCAGGGGCAGCTGTCGTTGAGGAATGAAAAACTGTTTTTT.